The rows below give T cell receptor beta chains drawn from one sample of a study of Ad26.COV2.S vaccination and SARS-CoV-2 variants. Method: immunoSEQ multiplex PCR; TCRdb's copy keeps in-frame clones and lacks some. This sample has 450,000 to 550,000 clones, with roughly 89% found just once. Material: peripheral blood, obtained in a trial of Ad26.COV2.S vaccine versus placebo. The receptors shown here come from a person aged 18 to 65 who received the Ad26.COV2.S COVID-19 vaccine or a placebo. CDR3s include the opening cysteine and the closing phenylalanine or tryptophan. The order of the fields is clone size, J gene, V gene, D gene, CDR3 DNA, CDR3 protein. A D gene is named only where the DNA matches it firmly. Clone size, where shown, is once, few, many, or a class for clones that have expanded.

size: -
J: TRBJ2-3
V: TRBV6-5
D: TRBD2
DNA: TGTGCCAGCAAGCTAGCGGGAGGGATTACAGATACGCAGTATTTT
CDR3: CASKLAGGITDTQYF

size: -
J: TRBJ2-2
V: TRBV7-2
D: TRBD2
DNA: TGTGCCAGCAGCCTCAGGACTAGCGGGGGCCCCTGGGAGAGTGGGGAGCTGTTTTTT
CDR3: CASSLRTSGGPWESGELFF

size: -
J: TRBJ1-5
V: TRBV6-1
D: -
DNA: TGTGCCAGCAGTGAAGGGGAAATTCAGCCCCAGCATTTT
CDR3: CASSEGEIQPQHF

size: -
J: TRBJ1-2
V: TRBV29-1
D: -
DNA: TGCAGCGTTGCGTATGGAGAGACTAACTATGGCTACACCTTC
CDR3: CSVAYGETNYGYTF

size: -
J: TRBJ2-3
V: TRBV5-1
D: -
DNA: TGCGCCAGCAGCTTGGGGAGCACAGATACGCAGTATTTT
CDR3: CASSLGSTDTQYF

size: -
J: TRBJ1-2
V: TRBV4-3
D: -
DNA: TGCGCCAGCAGCCCGAACTATTTGGAGGGCTACACCTTC
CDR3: CASSPNYLEGYTF

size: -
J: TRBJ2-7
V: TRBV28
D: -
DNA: TGTGCCAGCAGCACCACGGGCAGGGGATTGTGGGAGCAGTACTTC
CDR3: CASSTTGRGLWEQYF

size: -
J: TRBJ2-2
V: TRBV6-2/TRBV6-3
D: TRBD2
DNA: TGTGCCAGCAGTTACCCGGGACTAGCGGGAAACACCGGGGAGCTGTTTTTT
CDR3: CASSYPGLAGNTGELFF

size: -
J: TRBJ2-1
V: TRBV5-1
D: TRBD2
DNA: TGCGCCAGCAGCTTACTAGCGGGACGGAATGAGCAGTTCTTC
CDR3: CASSLLAGRNEQFF

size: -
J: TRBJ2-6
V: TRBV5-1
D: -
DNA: TGCGCCAGCAGCTTCGGCCCGTCTGGGGCCAACGTCCTGACTTTC
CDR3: CASSFGPSGANVLTF

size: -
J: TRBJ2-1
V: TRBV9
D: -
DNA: TGTGCCAGCAGCGTAGGACGCTACAATGAGCAGTTCTTC
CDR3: CASSVGRYNEQFF

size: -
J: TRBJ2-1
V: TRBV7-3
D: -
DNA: TGTGCCAGCAGCTTACGGGACAATGAGCAGTTCTTC
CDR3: CASSLRDNEQFF

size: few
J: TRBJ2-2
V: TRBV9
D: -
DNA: TGTGCCAGCAGCGTAGGCTCCCCTGCGAACACCGGGGAGCTGTTTTTT
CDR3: CASSVGSPANTGELFF

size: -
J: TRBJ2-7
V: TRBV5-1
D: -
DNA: TGCGCCAGCAGCTCCGGAGGGAGGGAGCAGTACTTC
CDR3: CASSSGGREQYF

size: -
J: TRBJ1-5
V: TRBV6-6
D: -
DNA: TGTGCCAGCGGGGGCAGGGTTGGCAATCAGCCCCAGCATTTT
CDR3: CASGGRVGNQPQHF

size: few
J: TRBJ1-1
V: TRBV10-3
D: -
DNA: TGTGCCATCAGCCGGGACCCCATTGAAGCTTTCTTT
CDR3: CAISRDPIEAFF

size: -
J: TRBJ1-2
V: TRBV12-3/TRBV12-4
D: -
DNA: TGTGCCAGCAGTAGGGACATCAGTGGCTACACCTTC
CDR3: CASSRDISGYTF

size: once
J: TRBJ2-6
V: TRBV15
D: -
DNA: TGTGCCACCAGCAGAAACTCTGGGGCCAACGTCCTGACTTTC
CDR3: CATSRNSGANVLTF

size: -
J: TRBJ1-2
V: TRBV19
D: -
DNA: TGTGCCAGTAGTGGGGAGAGAGCGGGACACCCAGTCTATGGCTACACCTTC
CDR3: CASSGERAGHPVYGYTF

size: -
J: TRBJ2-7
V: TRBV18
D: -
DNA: TGTGCCAGCTCACCGGAACAGGATACAGGGCAGTACTTC
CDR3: CASSPEQDTGQYF

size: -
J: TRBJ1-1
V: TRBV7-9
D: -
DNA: TGTGCCAGCAGCAAGGGACATCCCCACCCTGAAGCTTTCTTT
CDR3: CASSKGHPHPEAFF

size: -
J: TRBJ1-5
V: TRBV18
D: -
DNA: TGTGCCAGCTCACCAGTGACAGTGTATAGCAATCAGCCCCAGCATTTT
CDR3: CASSPVTVYSNQPQHF

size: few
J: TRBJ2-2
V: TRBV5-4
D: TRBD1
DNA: TGTGCCAGCAGCTTTGGGGCCTCACAGGGGGCTCTTGGGGAGCTGTTTTTT
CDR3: CASSFGASQGALGELFF

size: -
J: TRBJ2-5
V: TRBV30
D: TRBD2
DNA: TGTGCCTGGTGGGGGGGGAGGTGGGAGACCCAGTACTTC
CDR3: CAWWGGRWETQYF

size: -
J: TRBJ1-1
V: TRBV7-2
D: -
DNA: TGTGCCAGCAGCTTAGACCCAGGGAACACTGAAGCTTTCTTT
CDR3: CASSLDPGNTEAFF

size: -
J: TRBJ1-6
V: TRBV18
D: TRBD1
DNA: TGTGCCAGCTCAGCCCGAGACAGGGGATCCAATTCACCCCTCCACTTT
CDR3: CASSARDRGSNSPLHF

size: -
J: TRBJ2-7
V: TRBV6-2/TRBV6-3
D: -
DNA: TGTGCCAGCAGTTACCCGGCCGGGGTGAGAGGCTACGAGCAGTACTTC
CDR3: CASSYPAGVRGYEQYF

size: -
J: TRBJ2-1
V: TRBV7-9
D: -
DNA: TGTGCCAGCAGCTTAGTCGTAGGAGGAGAGCAGTTCTTC
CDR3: CASSLVVGGEQFF

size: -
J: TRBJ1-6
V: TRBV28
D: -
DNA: TGTGCCAGCAGTTTGGGTTGGTCGCCTTATTCACCCCTCCACTTT
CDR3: CASSLGWSPYSPLHF

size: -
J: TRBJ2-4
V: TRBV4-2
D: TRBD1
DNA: TGTGCCAGCAGCCAAGGCGGGACAGGGGACATTCAGTACTTC
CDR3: CASSQGGTGDIQYF

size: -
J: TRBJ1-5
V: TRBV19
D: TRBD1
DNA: TGTGCCAGTAGGAGGGACAGTAGCAATCAGCCCCAGCATTTT
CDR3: CASRRDSSNQPQHF